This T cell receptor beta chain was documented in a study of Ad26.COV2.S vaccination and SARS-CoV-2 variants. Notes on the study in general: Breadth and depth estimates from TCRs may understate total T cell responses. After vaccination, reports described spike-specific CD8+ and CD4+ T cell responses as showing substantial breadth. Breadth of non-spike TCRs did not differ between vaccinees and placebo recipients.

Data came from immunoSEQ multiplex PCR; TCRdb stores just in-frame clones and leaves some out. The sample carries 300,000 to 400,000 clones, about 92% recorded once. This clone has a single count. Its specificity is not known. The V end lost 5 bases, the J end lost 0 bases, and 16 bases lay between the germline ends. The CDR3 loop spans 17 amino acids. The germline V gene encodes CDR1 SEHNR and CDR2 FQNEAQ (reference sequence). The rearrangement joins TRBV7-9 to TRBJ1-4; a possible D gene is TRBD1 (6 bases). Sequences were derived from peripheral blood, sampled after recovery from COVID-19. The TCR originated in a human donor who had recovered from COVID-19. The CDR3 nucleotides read TGTGCCAGCAGCCCCAGAGGGGGGGTCGCAACTAATGAAAAACTGTTTTTT. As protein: CASSPRGGVATNEKLFF. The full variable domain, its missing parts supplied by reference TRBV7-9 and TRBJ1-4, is DTGVSQNPRHKITKRGQNVTFRCDPISEHNRLYWYRQTLGQGPEFLTYFQNEAQLEKSRLLSDRFSAERPKGSFSTLEIQRTEQGDSAMYLCASSPRGGVATNEKLFFGSGTQLSVL.